A single sample is the source of the 10 T cell receptor beta chains below, sequenced in a study of response to subunit inactivated influenza vaccine. TCRdb reprocessed the RT-PCR reads with MiXCR, giving one entry per CDR3 protein. The sample holds approximately 530,000 distinct CDR3 sequences; 6% to 9% are singletons and the top ten take around 13%. This specimen was PBMCs from blood, taken roughly 24 months after vaccination. The receptors stem from a man in his fifties or sixties who received an inactivated influenza vaccine.

This clonotype appeared a few times. The chain uses TRBV14 and TRBJ1-1; D gene unclear. The CDR3 totals 14 residues. In germline, CDR1 is SGHDN, CDR2 FVKESK. V lost 4 bases to trimming and J lost 2 bases, with 11 bases between them. The DNA for the CDR3 is TGTGCCAGCAGCCTCGTGGCACCTAACACTGAAGCTTTCTTT. Translation: CASSLVAPNTEAFF.

The table lists this clonotype with many counts. The chain carries TRBV5-1 and TRBJ2-3; D gene ambiguous. The CDR3 spans 13 residues. The germline V and J ends were trimmed by 0 bases and 6 bases, with 8 bases remaining between them. Germline lookup yields CDR1 SGHRS and CDR2 YFSETQ. The CDR3 nucleotides read TGCGCCAGCAGCTTGGAGTTAGCCGATACGCAGTATTTT. This translates into CASSLELADTQYF.

Ten or more counts support this clonotype. The V call is TRBV20-1, the J call TRBJ1-6, with TRBD1 as a possible D gene (6 bases). V dropped 3 bases and J dropped 7 bases, with 13 bases sitting between them. The CDR3 is made up of 14 amino acids. Germline V gives CDR1 DFQATT, CDR2 SNEGSKA (reference sequence). CDR3 sequence: CSASPTGLNSPLHF. The CDR3, as DNA: TGCAGTGCTAGCCCGACAGGCTTAAATTCACCCCTCCACTTT.

The rearrangement uses TRBV20-1 and TRBJ1-1, with a weak D call TRBD1 (6 bases). V lost 3 bases to trimming and J lost 0 bases, with 14 bases between them. The CDR3 has 15 residues. Germline V lookup: CDR1 DFQATT, CDR2 SNEGSKA (reference sequence). CDR3 protein: CSARGLQGVNTEAFF. The CDR3 DNA sequence: TGCAGTGCTAGGGGATTACAGGGTGTGAACACTGAAGCTTTCTTT.

This clonotype was seen repeatedly, ten times or more. The chain uses TRBV7-2 and TRBJ1-6; D call uncertain. CDR1 and CDR2 from the germline V gene are SGHTA and FQGNSA. This CDR3 has 14 amino acids. V was clipped by 4 bases and J by 10 bases, with 14 bases between them. The CDR3 nucleotides read TGTGCCAGCAGCTCCTTTAGGGTAGAGTCACCCCTCCACTTT. Residues: CASSSFRVESPLHF. The full variable domain, in which reference TRBV7-2 and TRBJ1-6 provide the parts outside the CDR3, is GAGVSQSPSNKVTEKGKDVELRCDPISGHTALYWYRQSLGQGLEFLIYFQGNSAPDKSGLPSDRFSAERTGGSVSTLTIQRTQQEDSAVYLCASSSFRVESPLHFGNGTRLTVT.

This clonotype has at least ten counts. The rearrangement joins TRBV6-6 to TRBJ1-5; D is unresolved. Germline V gene sequence: CDR1 MNHNY, CDR2 SVGAGI (reference sequence). CDR3 length: 13 residues. The germline V and J ends were trimmed by 0 bases and 7 bases, with 7 bases remaining between them. The CDR3 nucleotides are TGTGCCAGCAGTTACTCGGCTGGGCAGCCCCAGCATTTT. This translates into CASSYSAGQPQHF.

The table lists this clonotype with many counts. The chain uses TRBV5-1 and TRBJ2-7; D is unclear. Trimming stripped 0 bases from V and 6 bases from J, with 13 bases between. The CDR3 spans 14 residues. Germline CDR1 and CDR2: SGHRS and YFSETQ. The CDR3 coding sequence is TGCGCCAGCAGCTTGGCCTCAGGAGTTGGCGAGCAGTACTTC. As protein: CASSLASGVGEQYF.

This clonotype was detected a few times. The CDR3 coding sequence is TGTGCCAGCAGCCCCGGGGGTCCCCAAGAGACCCAGTACTTC. Protein product: CASSPGGPQETQYF. The rearrangement joins TRBV9 to TRBJ2-5; D might be TRBD2 (6 bases). The V end was cut by 4 bases, the J end by 1 base, with 11 bases between. CDR3 length: 14 residues. Germline V gives CDR1 SGDLS, CDR2 YYNGEE.

This clonotype has a handful of counts. The chain couples TRBV7-8 to TRBJ2-5; TRBD2 aligns across 9 bases. The CDR3 loop spans 13 amino acids. Trimming removed 4 bases from V and 7 bases from J; junction bases left unmatched: 4. Germline V lookup: CDR1 SGHVS, CDR2 FQNEAQ. The CDR3 DNA follows: TGTGCCAGCAGCTCCGAGCGGGGGGCGACCCAGTACTTC. It is translated as CASSSERGATQYF.

The V and J genes are TRBV5-1 and TRBJ1-4; the D is unclear. The length of the CDR3 is 14 residues. CDR1 and CDR2 from the germline V gene are SGHRS and YFSETQ. V lost 0 bases and J lost 6, with 9 bases in between. The CDR3 spells CASSLGPEYEKLFF. CDR3 sequence (DNA): TGCGCCAGCAGCTTGGGTCCGGAGTATGAAAAACTGTTTTTT.